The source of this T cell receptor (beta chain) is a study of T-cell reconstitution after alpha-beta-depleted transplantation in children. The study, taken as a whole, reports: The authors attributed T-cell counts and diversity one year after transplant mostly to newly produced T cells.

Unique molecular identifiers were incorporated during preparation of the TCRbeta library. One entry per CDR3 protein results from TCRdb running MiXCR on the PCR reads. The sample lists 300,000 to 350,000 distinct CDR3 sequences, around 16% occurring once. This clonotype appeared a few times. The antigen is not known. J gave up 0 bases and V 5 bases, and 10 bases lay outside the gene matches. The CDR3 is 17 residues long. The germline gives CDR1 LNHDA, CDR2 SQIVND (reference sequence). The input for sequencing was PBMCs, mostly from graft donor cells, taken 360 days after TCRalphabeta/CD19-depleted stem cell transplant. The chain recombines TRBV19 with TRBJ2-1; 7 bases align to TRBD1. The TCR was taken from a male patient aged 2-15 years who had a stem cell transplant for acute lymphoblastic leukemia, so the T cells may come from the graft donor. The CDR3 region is CASSVTGARGSYNEQFF. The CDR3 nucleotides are TGTGCCAGTAGTGTTACAGGGGCAAGGGGCTCCTACAATGAGCAGTTCTTC.